This T cell receptor beta chain was recovered during a study of shared clonotypes between healthy human individuals. Whole-study findings and limits: Genetic and exposure-history diversity was limited by the few donors.

On this clone itself: Its antigen is unidentified.

The deep-level immunoSEQ assay was used. Repertoires were generated with immunoSEQ multiplex PCR, while TCRdb's copy carries only in-frame clones and drops some. The sample shows about 2,500,000 clones, more than 90% of them seen only once. In germline, CDR1 is MDHEN, CDR2 SYDVKM. The length of the CDR3 is 13 residues. After removal of 8 bases from V and 2 bases from J, the junction contained 3 bases not matched to a gene. Sequencing was carried out using naive CD4+ T cells sorted from blood. Subset: CD45RA+ positively selected. The rearrangement joins TRBV28 to TRBJ1-2, with 9 bases lining up with TRBD1. This receptor was obtained from a man aged 18 to 30 in good health. In DNA form, the CDR3 reads TGTGCCAGCGGACAGGGGACCAACTATGGCTACACCTTC. Encoded protein: CASGQGTNYGYTF.